The sequence of this TCR beta chain was determined in a study of blood T cell repertoires in COVID-19. The CDR3 contains 15 residues. J lost 5 bases, V lost 4 bases, and 12 bases had no gene match. From germline, CDR1 is SGHRS and CDR2 YFSETQ. This clone was found many times. Sequenced by immunoSEQ multiplex PCR; TCRdb stores in-frame clones only, minus some. The sample gives some 150,000 clones, approximately 83% of which show up once; under 5% is in the top ten. The chain is built from TRBV5-1 and TRBJ2-7; 7 positions agree with TRBD1. The specimen sequenced was peripheral blood. This clonotype originated in a woman aged 55-70 years with acute or convalescent COVID-19. In nucleotides, the CDR3 is TGCGCCAGCAGCCCTGGCCAGGGGGTAGGGGACGAGCAGTACTTC. This codes for CASSPGQGVGDEQYF.